This entry concerns a single T cell receptor (beta chain). V was pared by 1 base and J by 5 bases, with 8 bases between. The V gene's germline CDR1 is LNHNV and CDR2 YYDKDF (reference sequence). The CDR3 length is 14 residues. The data stem from a study of blood T cell repertoires in COVID-19. The overall study: The United States, Italy and Spain provided the acute and convalescent COVID-19 samples. T cells, B-cell-depleted T cells, or PBMCs supplied cDNA or gDNA.

As handled by the study authors: Counts of nucleated cells, estimated from reference gene primer amplification, were obtained. Method: immunoSEQ multiplex PCR; TCRdb's copy keeps in-frame clones and lacks some. The D gene and trimming were derived from the DNA, and the V and J assignments and clone size from that table. The table includes tens of thousands of clones, approximately 86% detected once. This TCR derives from a woman older than 75 with active or convalescent COVID-19. The sample taken for sequencing was peripheral blood. The chain links TRBV15 to TRBJ2-2; D may be TRBD2 (5 bases). The CDR3 is CATSRVPGTGELFF. CDR3 DNA: TGTGCCACCAGCAGAGTACCGGGAACCGGGGAGCTGTTTTTT.